Listed below are T cell receptor beta chains from one sample, sequenced in a study of blood T cell repertoires in COVID-19. The data were produced by immunoSEQ multiplex PCR, yet TCRdb's version contains in-frame clones alone and is incomplete. This sample has 97,000 or so clones, with 82% found just once. Sequencing was performed on peripheral blood. The receptors come from a man aged 80 or over with acute or convalescent COVID-19. Both conserved end residues are part of each CDR3. The D gene is left open where the match is weak. The size entry is marked missing in some rows and otherwise reads once, few, many or a size class.

clone_size cdr3_length j_call v_call d_call cdr3_nt cdr3_aa
- 15 TRBJ2-5 TRBV5-6 TRBD2 TGTGCCAGCAGGGCGGGGGGGACAGTCATAGGGACCCAGTACTTC CASRAGGTVIGTQYF
- 14 TRBJ1-2 TRBV4-1 - TGCGCCAGCAGCCAAGAGCAAGGGGAATATGGCTACACCTTC CASSQEQGEYGYTF
- 19 TRBJ2-2 TRBV18 TRBD1 TGTGCCAGCTCAAACCTCGACGGTGCCGGGACAGCGAACACCGGGGAGCTGTTTTTT CASSNLDGAGTANTGELFF
- 14 TRBJ2-7 TRBV9 - TGTGCCAGCAGCCCAGGGGCGGAAGCCTACGAGCAGTACTTC CASSPGAEAYEQYF
many 14 TRBJ1-1 TRBV28 - TGTGCCAGCAGTTTAAGGGGCCGGAACACTGAAGCTTTCTTT CASSLRGRNTEAFF
- 13 TRBJ2-1 TRBV2 TRBD2 TGTGCCAGGCGCCTAGCGGGGTACAATGAGCAGTTCTTC CARRLAGYNEQFF
- 12 TRBJ2-1 TRBV6-5 - TGTGCCAGCAGTCCCACGGGGGATGAGCAGTTCTTC CASSPTGDEQFF
- 19 TRBJ2-3 TRBV7-2 TRBD2 TGTGCCAGCAGCCCTGGTGGACTAGCGGGTGCCGGCGGTACAGATACGCAGTATTTT CASSPGGLAGAGGTDTQYF
- 12 TRBJ2-7 TRBV11-2 - TGTGCCAGCAGCTTAGCTGGAGTGGAGCAGTACTTC CASSLAGVEQYF
once 15 TRBJ2-7 TRBV7-2 - TGTGCCAGCAGCTTAGCGAGGGGGTTATCCTACGAGCAGTACTTC CASSLARGLSYEQYF
- 14 TRBJ2-3 TRBV24-1 - TGTGCCACCAAGGGCGGACTTAGCACAGATACGCAGTATTTT CATKGGLSTDTQYF
- 16 TRBJ2-5 TRBV7-2 - TGTGCCAGCAGCTTACAGGCGCCCCGGATACAAGAGACCCAGTACTTC CASSLQAPRIQETQYF
- 16 TRBJ2-2 TRBV14 TRBD2 TGTGCCAGCAGCTCCCGTCGACTAGCGGGAGGGGGGGAGCTGTTTTTT CASSSRRLAGGGELFF
- 13 TRBJ2-5 TRBV11-2 TRBD1 TGTGCCAGCAGCTTAGATTTAGGGGGCGGTCAGTACTTC CASSLDLGGGQYF
few 16 TRBJ2-3 TRBV21-1 - TGTGCCAGAGCTTCCAGACAGGGCTATAGCACAGATACGCAGTATTTT CARASRQGYSTDTQYF
once 12 TRBJ2-7 TRBV6-5 - TGTGCCAGCAGGACAGAGACCTACGAGCAGTACTTC CASRTETYEQYF
- 9 TRBJ1-1 TRBV20-1 - TGCAGGGCGGGGGGAGAAGCTTTCTTT CRAGGEAFF
- 15 TRBJ1-5 TRBV6-5 - TGTGCCAGCAGTTACGGTCAGGGCCTCGGTCAGCCCCAGCATTTT CASSYGQGLGQPQHF
once 18 TRBJ2-3 TRBV4-3 TRBD2 TGCGCCAGCAGCCAGACGGCGGGGGGGATATTTAGCACAGATACGCAGTATTTT CASSQTAGGIFSTDTQYF
- 14 TRBJ1-1 TRBV6-5 - TGTGCCAGCAGGGGGCGGGGGCCTCACACTGAAGCTTTCTTT CASRGRGPHTEAFF
- 14 TRBJ1-1 TRBV6-5 TRBD1 TGTGCCAGCAGTTGGGACAGGGGGAACACTGAAGCTTTCTTT CASSWDRGNTEAFF